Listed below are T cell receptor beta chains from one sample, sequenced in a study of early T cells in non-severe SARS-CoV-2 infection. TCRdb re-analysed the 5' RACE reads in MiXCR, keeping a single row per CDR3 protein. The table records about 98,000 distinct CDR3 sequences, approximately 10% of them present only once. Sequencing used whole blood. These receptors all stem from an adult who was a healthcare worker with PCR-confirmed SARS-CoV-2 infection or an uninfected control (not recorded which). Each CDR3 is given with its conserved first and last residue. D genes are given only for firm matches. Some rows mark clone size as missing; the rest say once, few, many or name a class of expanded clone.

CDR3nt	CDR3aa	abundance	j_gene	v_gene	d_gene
TGTGCCAGCAGTGGATGGGTGAACACCGGGGAGCTGTTTTTT	CASSGWVNTGELFF	few	TRBJ2-2	TRBV11-1	NA
TGCGCCAGCAGCTTGGAGGGCGGCTACACCTTC	CASSLEGGYTF	NA	TRBJ1-2	TRBV5-1	NA
TGTGCCAGCAGCTCGGATCCGGACGAGCAGTACTTC	CASSSDPDEQYF	few	TRBJ2-7	TRBV7-9	NA
TGTGCCAGCAGCTTAGTTCCAGGGGCCTACAATGAGCAGTTCTTC	CASSLVPGAYNEQFF	many	TRBJ2-1	TRBV11-2	NA
TGTGCCAGCAGTCCCGCAGGCCCTTACGAGCAGTACTTC	CASSPAGPYEQYF	many	TRBJ2-7	TRBV12-3/TRBV12-4	NA
TGCGCCAGCAGCCCCATCCCGGGACAGGGTGATCAGCCCCAGCATTTT	CASSPIPGQGDQPQHF	many	TRBJ1-5	TRBV5-1	TRBD1
TGTGCCAGCAGTGGAACAGGGGGCACAGATACGCAGTATTTT	CASSGTGGTDTQYF	many	TRBJ2-3	TRBV2	TRBD1
TGCAGTGCTCTACTGGGACAGTTGAACACTGAAGCTTTCTTT	CSALLGQLNTEAFF	few	TRBJ1-1	TRBV20-1	TRBD1
TGTGCCAGCAGCCTAACAATGGATACGCAGTATTTT	CASSLTMDTQYF	NA	TRBJ2-3	TRBV2	NA
TGTGCCAGCAGCGTAGGGACTAGCGGCTACGAGCAGTACTTC	CASSVGTSGYEQYF	once	TRBJ2-7	TRBV9	TRBD2
TGTGCCGGAGGGATACTTAGCGGGAAGGGGCAGTTCTTC	CAGGILSGKGQFF	few	TRBJ2-1	TRBV30	TRBD2
TGTGCCAGCAGTTACTCGAGAGGGAGGTACACTGAAGCTTTCTTT	CASSYSRGRYTEAFF	many	TRBJ1-1	TRBV6-5	NA
TGTGCCAGCGGGAAGGGAACCTACGAGCAGTACTTC	CASGKGTYEQYF	few	TRBJ2-7	TRBV7-9	NA
TGTGCCAGCAGTTTACCCCCGGGACAGGGGAGATGGACTGAAGCTTTCTTT	CASSLPPGQGRWTEAFF	many	TRBJ1-1	TRBV27	TRBD1
TGTGCCAGCAGCTGGACAGGGGCAAGCGATGAGCAGTTCTTC	CASSWTGASDEQFF	few	TRBJ2-1	TRBV5-4	TRBD1
TGTGCCAGCAGCCCCAACCCGACTAGCGGGAGTCGCGAGCAGTACTTC	CASSPNPTSGSREQYF	once	TRBJ2-7	TRBV7-2	TRBD2
TGTGCCAGCAGCGTCAGTTACCGGGACACAGGGGAAAAACTGTTTTTT	CASSVSYRDTGEKLFF	few	TRBJ1-4	TRBV9	NA
TGTGCCGGATTAGTAGGAGGAGGCTACACCTTC	CAGLVGGGYTF	NA	TRBJ1-2	TRBV2	NA
TGTGCCACCTTCAACCCAAGGGGCGGAAATGAAAAACTGTTTTTT	CATFNPRGGNEKLFF	many	TRBJ1-4	TRBV15	NA
TGTGCCAGCAGTTTAGGTGGGCGGGGGGGCCCTGGCAATGAGCAGTTCTTC	CASSLGGRGGPGNEQFF	NA	TRBJ2-1	TRBV12-3/TRBV12-4	TRBD2
TGTGCCAGCAGCTTACCAGGGTCTGGAAACACCATATATTTT	CASSLPGSGNTIYF	many	TRBJ1-3	TRBV11-2	NA
TGTGCCAGCAGAATTAAGGGCGAGCAGTACTTC	CASRIKGEQYF	NA	TRBJ2-7	TRBV5-6	NA
TGTGCCAGCAGCTTGCGGCGCTCTGGGGCCAACGTCCTGACTTTC	CASSLRRSGANVLTF	many	TRBJ2-6	TRBV7-2	NA
TGTGCCAGCAGATCCGGGACCGGGGCTTTCTTT	CASRSGTGAFF	NA	TRBJ1-1	TRBV12-3/TRBV12-4	NA
TGTGCCACCAGTGATCCCCGGCGGGTCCCAGATACGCAGTATTTT	CATSDPRRVPDTQYF	few	TRBJ2-3	TRBV24-1	NA
TGCGCCAGCAGCCACGAACTAGGACTTAAGCCGGGAAACATTCAGTACTTC	CASSHELGLKPGNIQYF	NA	TRBJ2-4	TRBV4-1	NA
TGCGCCAGCAGCCACGCGCAGTTCAAGGAGCAGCCCCAGCATTTT	CASSHAQFKEQPQHF	few	TRBJ1-5	TRBV4-1	NA
TGTGCCAGCCTCTCTAGTGACAGGGGCCTGGGTGAAGCTTTCTTT	CASLSSDRGLGEAFF	NA	TRBJ1-1	TRBV6-1	TRBD1
TGTGCCAGCAGCGGACAGGGCTCCTACAATGAGCAGTTCTTC	CASSGQGSYNEQFF	NA	TRBJ2-1	TRBV11-3	TRBD1
TGCAGTGCTAGGGGGTTCTCTGGAAACACCATATATTTT	CSARGFSGNTIYF	few	TRBJ1-3	TRBV20-1	NA
TGTGCCAGCAGCGTAGAGGGCACGGACTATGGCTACACCTTC	CASSVEGTDYGYTF	NA	TRBJ1-2	TRBV9	NA
TGTGCCAGCAGCTTCTGGCAGAACACTGAAGCTTTCTTT	CASSFWQNTEAFF	many	TRBJ1-1	TRBV7-2	NA
TGTGCCAGCAGCGGAAAGACTCACACCGACAATGAGCAGTTCTTC	CASSGKTHTDNEQFF	many	TRBJ2-1	TRBV9	NA
TGTGCCAGCAGCTTCGCCGGGACAGGGGGCGCAAGCAATCAGCCCCAGCATTTT	CASSFAGTGGASNQPQHF	NA	TRBJ1-5	TRBV7-9	TRBD1
TGTGCCAGCAGTTTGGTCCAGGGGGCTGTTGGCTACACCTTC	CASSLVQGAVGYTF	NA	TRBJ1-2	TRBV12-3/TRBV12-4	TRBD1
TGTGCCAGCAGGGGAAGAGGATTCTCCTACGAGCAGTACTTC	CASRGRGFSYEQYF	many	TRBJ2-7	TRBV6-2/TRBV6-3	NA
TGTGCCAGCAGCTTAGGTGGGACAGACGGCTACGAGCAGTACTTC	CASSLGGTDGYEQYF	NA	TRBJ2-7	TRBV11-2	TRBD1
TGTGCCAGCAGCTTGATGGGCAGCTCCTACAATGAGCAGTTCTTC	CASSLMGSSYNEQFF	many	TRBJ2-1	TRBV5-4	NA
TGTGCCAGCAGCTTACGATTTCGGACTAGCACAGATACGCAGTATTTT	CASSLRFRTSTDTQYF	few	TRBJ2-3	TRBV11-2	NA
TGCAGTGCTAGAGACCCCCTCGAGGGGCTGAACTATGGCTACACCTTC	CSARDPLEGLNYGYTF	few	TRBJ1-2	TRBV20-1	NA
TGCAGTGCGACCCAAGTACAAGAGACCCAGTACTTC	CSATQVQETQYF	NA	TRBJ2-5	TRBV20-1	NA
TGTGCCAGCAGTGATCCCCCAGGGAGAAAGACCCAGTACTTC	CASSDPPGRKTQYF	many	TRBJ2-5	TRBV2	NA
TGTGCCAGCTCACCGCCCGACAAGTACCAAGAGACCCAGTACTTC	CASSPPDKYQETQYF	NA	TRBJ2-5	TRBV18	NA
TGCAGTGCTAGGGTTACTAGCGGGAAGGACGAGCAGTACTTC	CSARVTSGKDEQYF	NA	TRBJ2-7	TRBV20-1	TRBD2